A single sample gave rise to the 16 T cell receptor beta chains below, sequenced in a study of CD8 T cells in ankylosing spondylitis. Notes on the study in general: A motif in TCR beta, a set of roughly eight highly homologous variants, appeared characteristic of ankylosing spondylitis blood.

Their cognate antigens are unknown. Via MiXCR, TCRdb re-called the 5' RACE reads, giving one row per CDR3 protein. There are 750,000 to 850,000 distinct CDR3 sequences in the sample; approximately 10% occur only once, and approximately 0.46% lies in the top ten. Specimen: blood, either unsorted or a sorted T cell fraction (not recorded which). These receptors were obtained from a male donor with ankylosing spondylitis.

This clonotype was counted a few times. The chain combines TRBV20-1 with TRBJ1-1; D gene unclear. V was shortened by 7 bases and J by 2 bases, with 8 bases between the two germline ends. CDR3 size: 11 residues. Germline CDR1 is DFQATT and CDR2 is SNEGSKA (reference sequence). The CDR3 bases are TGCAGTGGGACGGATAACACTGAAGCTTTCTTT. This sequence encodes CSGTDNTEAFF.

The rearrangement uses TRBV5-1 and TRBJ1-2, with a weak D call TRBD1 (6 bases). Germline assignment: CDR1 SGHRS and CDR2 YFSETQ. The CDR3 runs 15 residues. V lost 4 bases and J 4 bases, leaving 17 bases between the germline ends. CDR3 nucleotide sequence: TGCGCCAGCAGCCCAGGGGACTTGGACGGCTATGGCTACACCTTC. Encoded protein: CASSPGDLDGYGYTF.

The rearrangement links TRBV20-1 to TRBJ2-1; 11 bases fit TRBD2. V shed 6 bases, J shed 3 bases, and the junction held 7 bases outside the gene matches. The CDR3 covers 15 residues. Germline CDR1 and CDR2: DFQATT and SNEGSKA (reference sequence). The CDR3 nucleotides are TGCAGTGCCAAACCCGGGACTAGCGGCTACAATGAGCAGTTCTTC. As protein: CSAKPGTSGYNEQFF.

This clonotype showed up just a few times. CDR3 bases: TGTGCCACCAGTGACCCGACAGTCTACGAGCAGTACTTC. The encoded protein is CATSDPTVYEQYF. The rearrangement joins TRBV24-1 to TRBJ2-7; a weak D match, TRBD1 (5 bases). The V and J ends lost 4 bases and 3 bases respectively, with 9 bases between them. CDR3 length equals 13 residues. Germline V gives CDR1 KGHDR, CDR2 SFDVKD.

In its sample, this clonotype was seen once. DNA for the CDR3: TGCGCCAGCAGCTTGGCGGCAGGGGCTGGTGGAGCTTTCTTT. Translated, it gives CASSLAAGAGGAFF. The V gene is TRBV5-1, the J gene TRBJ1-1; D might be TRBD1 (6 bases). V shed 0 bases and J shed 10 bases, with 16 bases lying between them. CDR3 size: 14 residues. Germline CDR1 reads SGHRS; CDR2 reads YFSETQ.

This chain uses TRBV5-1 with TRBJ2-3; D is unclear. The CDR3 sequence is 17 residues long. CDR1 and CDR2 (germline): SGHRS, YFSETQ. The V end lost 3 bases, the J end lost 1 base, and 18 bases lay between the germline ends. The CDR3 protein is CASSYSKGAAGTDTQYF. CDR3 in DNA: TGCGCCAGCAGCTATTCTAAAGGCGCGGCTGGCACAGATACGCAGTATTTT.

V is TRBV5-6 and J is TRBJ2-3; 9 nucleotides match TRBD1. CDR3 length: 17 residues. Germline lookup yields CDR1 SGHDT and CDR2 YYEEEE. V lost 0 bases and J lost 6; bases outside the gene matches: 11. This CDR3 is CASSLAFLGTGIDTQYF. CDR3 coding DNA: TGTGCCAGCAGCTTGGCCTTTCTAGGGACAGGGATCGATACGCAGTATTTT.

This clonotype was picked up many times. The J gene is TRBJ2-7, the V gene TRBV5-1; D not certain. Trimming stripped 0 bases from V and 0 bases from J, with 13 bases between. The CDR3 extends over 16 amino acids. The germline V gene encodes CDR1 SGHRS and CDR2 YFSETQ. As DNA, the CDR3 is TGCGCCAGCAGCTTGGGCCCTGGGTTTCACTCCTACGAGCAGTACTTC. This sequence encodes CASSLGPGFHSYEQYF.

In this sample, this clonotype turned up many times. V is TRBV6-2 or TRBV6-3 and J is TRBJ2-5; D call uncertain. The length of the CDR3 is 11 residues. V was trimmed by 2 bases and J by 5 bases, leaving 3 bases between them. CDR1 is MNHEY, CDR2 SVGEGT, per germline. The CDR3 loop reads CASSYGETQYF. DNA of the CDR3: TGTGCCAGCAGTTACGGGGAGACCCAGTACTTC.

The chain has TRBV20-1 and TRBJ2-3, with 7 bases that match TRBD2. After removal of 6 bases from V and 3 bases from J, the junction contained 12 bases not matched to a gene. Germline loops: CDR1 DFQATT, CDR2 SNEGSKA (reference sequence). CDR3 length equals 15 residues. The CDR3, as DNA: TGCAGTGCCACCAGGACTAGTATCTTTACAGATACGCAGTATTTT. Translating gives CSATRTSIFTDTQYF.

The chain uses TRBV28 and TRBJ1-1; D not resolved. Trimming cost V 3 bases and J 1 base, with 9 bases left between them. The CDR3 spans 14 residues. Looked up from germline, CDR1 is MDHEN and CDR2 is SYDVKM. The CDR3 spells CASSFLHPNTEAFF. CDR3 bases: TGTGCCAGCAGTTTTTTACACCCGAACACTGAAGCTTTCTTT.

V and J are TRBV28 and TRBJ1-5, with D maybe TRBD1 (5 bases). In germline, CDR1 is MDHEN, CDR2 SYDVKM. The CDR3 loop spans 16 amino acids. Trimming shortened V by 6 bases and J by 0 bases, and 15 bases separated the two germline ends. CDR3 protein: CASSRETANSNQPQHF. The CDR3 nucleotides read TGTGCCAGCAGCAGGGAAACAGCTAATAGCAATCAGCCCCAGCATTTT.

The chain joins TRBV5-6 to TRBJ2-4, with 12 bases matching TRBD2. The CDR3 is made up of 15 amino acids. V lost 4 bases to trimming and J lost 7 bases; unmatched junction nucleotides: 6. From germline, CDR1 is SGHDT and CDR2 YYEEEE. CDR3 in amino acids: CASSVTGTSGNIQYF. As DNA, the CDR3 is TGTGCCAGCAGCGTAACCGGGACTAGCGGGAACATTCAGTACTTC.

The CDR3 loop reads CASSPITGDTEAFF. The CDR3 region has the DNA TGTGCCAGCTCACCGATAACAGGGGACACTGAAGCTTTCTTT. The chain couples TRBV18 to TRBJ1-1, with TRBD1 matching 7 bases. V trimming: 3 bases; J trimming: 3 bases; junction bases outside the gene matches: 4. There are 14 residues in the CDR3. In germline, CDR1 is KGHSH, CDR2 LQKENI.

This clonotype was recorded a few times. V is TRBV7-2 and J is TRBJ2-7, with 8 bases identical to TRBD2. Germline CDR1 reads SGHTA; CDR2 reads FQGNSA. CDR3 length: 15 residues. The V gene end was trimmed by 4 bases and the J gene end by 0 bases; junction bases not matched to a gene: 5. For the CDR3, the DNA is TGTGCCAGCAGCTCAGGCGGGGGGCTCTCCTACGAGCAGTACTTC. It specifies CASSSGGGLSYEQYF.

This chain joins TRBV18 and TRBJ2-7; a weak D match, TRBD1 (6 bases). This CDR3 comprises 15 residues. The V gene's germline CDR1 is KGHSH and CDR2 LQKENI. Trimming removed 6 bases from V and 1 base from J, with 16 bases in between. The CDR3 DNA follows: TGTGCCAGCTCCCGACAGGCTACACCTTCCTACGAGCAGTACTTC. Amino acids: CASSRQATPSYEQYF.